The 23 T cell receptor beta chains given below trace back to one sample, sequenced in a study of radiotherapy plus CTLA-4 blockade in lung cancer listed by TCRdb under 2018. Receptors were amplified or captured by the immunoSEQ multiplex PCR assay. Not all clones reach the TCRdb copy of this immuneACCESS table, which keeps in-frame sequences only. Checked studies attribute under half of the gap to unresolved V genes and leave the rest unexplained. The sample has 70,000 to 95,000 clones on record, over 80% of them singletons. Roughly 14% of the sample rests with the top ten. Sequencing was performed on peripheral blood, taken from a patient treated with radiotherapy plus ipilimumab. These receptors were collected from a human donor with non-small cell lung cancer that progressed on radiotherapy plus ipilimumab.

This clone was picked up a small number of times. The chain's CDR3 is CASSPTSSGANVLTF. CDR3 bases: TGTGCCAGCTCACCTACTAGTTCTGGGGCCAACGTCCTGACTTTC. The rearrangement uses TRBV18 and TRBJ2-6; a weak D match, TRBD2 (5 bases). CDR3 size: 15 residues. Trimming stripped 3 bases from V and 1 base from J, with 7 bases between. The germline CDR1 and CDR2 sequences are KGHSH and LQKENI.

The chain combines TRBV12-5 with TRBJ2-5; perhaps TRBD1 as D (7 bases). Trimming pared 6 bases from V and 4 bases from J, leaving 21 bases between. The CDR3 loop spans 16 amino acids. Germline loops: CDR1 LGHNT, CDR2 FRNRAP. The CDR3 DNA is TGTGCTAGTGGCGAAACCGCGGGACAGATCGGAGAGACCCAGTACTTC. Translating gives CASGETAGQIGETQYF.

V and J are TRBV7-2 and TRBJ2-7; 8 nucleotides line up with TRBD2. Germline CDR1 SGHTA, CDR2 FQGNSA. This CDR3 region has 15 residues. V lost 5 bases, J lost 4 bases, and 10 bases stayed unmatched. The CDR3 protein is CASSLSPLAVYEQYF. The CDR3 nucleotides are TGTGCCAGCAGCCTAAGCCCACTAGCGGTGTACGAGCAGTACTTC.

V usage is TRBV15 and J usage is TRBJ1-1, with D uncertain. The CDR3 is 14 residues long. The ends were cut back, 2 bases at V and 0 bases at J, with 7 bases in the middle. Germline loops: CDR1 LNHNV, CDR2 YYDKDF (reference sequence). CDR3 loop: CATSRKAMNTEAFF. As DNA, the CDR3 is TGTGCCACCAGCAGAAAGGCCATGAACACTGAAGCTTTCTTT.

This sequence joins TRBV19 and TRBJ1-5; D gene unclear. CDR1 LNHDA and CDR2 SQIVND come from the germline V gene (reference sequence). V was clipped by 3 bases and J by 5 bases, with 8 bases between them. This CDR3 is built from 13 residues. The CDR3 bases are TGTGCCAGTAGTATCGAATTCTATCAGCCCCAGCATTTT. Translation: CASSIEFYQPQHF.

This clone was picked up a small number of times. The CDR3 loop is CASSLYPGRLNTEAFF. The DNA of the CDR3 is TGTGCCAGCAGCTTATACCCGGGACGGTTGAACACTGAAGCTTTCTTT. The chain links TRBV7-8 to TRBJ1-1; D perhaps matches TRBD1 (5 bases). Per germline, CDR1 SGHVS and CDR2 FQNEAQ. The CDR3 extends over 16 amino acids. The ends were cut back, 2 bases at V and 0 bases at J, with 13 bases in the middle.

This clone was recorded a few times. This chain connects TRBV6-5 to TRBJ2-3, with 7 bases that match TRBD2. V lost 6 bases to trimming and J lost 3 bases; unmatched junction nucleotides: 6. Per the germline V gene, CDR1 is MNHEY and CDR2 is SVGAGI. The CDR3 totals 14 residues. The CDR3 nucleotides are TGTGCCAGCAGAAAAGCGGGATCGACAGATACGCAGTATTTT. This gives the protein CASRKAGSTDTQYF.

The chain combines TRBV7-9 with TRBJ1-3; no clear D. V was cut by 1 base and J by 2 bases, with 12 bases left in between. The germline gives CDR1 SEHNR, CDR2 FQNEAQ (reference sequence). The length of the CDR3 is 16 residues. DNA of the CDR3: TGTGCCAGCAGCTTAGGACCCGGCAACCCTGGAAACACCATATATTTT. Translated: CASSLGPGNPGNTIYF. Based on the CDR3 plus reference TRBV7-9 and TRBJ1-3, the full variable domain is DTGVSQNPRHKITKRGQNVTFRCDPISEHNRLYWYRQTLGQGPEFLTYFQNEAQLEKSRLLSDRFSAERPKGSFSTLEIQRTEQGDSAMYLCASSLGPGNPGNTIYFGEGSWLTVV.

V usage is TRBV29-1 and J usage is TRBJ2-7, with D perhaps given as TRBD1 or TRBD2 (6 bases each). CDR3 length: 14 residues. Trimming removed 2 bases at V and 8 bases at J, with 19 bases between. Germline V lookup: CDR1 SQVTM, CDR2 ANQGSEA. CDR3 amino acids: CSVEPGAGGLQQYF. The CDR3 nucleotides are TGCAGCGTTGAACCGGGGGCAGGAGGGCTCCAGCAGTACTTC.

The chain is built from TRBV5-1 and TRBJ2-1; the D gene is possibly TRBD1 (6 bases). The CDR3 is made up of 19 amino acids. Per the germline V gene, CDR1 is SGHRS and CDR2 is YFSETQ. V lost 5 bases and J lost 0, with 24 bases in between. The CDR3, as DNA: TGCGCCAGCAGACGCTACAGGGACCAAATACCAAGCTCCTACAATGAGCAGTTCTTC. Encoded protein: CASRRYRDQIPSSYNEQFF. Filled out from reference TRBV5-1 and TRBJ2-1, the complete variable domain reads KAGVTQTPRYLIKTRGQQVTLSCSPISGHRSVSWYQQTPGQGLQFLFEYFSETQRNKGNFPGRFSGRQFSNSRSEMNVSTLELGDSALYLCASRRYRDQIPSSYNEQFFGPGTRLTVL.

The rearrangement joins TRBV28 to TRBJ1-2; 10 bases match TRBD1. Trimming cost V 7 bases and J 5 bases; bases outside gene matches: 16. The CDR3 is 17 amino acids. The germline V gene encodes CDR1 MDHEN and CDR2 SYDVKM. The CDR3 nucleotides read TGTGCCAGCACTATCGCTGCCGACAGGGGGCTGAGGTATGGCTACACCTTC. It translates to CASTIAADRGLRYGYTF.

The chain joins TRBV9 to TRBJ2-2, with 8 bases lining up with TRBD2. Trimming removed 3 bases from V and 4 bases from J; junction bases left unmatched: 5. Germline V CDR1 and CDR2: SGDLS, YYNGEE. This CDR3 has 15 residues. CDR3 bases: TGTGCCAGCAGCGGGGGCGGGGGGTTCACCGGGGAGCTGTTTTTT. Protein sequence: CASSGGGGFTGELFF.

CDR3 DNA: TGTGCCAGCAGCTTAGGTTGGGGACAGTCCTACAATGAGCAGTTCTTC. It encodes CASSLGWGQSYNEQFF. V is TRBV11-3 and J is TRBJ2-1; 7 bases match TRBD1. The CDR3 consists of 16 residues. Germline CDR1 reads SGHNT; CDR2 reads YENEEA. V lost 1 base, J lost 1 base, and 4 bases stayed unmatched.

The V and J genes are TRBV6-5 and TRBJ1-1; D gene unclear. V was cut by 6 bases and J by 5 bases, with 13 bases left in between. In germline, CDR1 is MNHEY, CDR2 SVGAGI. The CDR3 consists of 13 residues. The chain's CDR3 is CASRRPLRTEAFF. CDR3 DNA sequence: TGTGCCAGCAGGAGACCTCTCAGGACTGAAGCTTTCTTT.

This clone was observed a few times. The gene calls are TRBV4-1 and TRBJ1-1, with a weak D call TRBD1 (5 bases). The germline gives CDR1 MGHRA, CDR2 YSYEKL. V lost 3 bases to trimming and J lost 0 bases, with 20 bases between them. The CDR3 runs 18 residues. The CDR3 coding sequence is TGCGCCAGCAGCCACCGACAGAACTTTAAACCCATGAACACTGAAGCTTTCTTT. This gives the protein CASSHRQNFKPMNTEAFF.

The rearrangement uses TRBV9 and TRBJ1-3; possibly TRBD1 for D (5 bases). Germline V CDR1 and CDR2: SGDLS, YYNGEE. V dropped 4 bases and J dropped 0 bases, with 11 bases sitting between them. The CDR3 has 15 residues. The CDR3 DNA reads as TGTGCCAGCAGCCCCCGGACAAGCTCTGGAAACACCATATATTTT. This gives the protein CASSPRTSSGNTIYF.

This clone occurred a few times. The CDR3 protein is CASSEGGRGVPNTIYF. CDR3 bases: TGTGCCAGCAGCGAGGGGGGACGGGGAGTGCCAAACACCATATATTTT. This sequence joins TRBV9 and TRBJ1-3; D is possibly TRBD1 (6 bases). CDR3 length: 16 residues. Germline V gives CDR1 SGDLS, CDR2 YYNGEE. V was cut by 3 bases and J by 6 bases, with 19 bases left in between.

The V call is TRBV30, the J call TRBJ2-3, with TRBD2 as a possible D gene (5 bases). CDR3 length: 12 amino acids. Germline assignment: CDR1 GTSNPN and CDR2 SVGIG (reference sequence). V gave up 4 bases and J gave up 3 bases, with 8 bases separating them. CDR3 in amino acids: CAWNRLTDTQYF. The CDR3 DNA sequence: TGTGCCTGGAACCGACTAACAGATACGCAGTATTTT.

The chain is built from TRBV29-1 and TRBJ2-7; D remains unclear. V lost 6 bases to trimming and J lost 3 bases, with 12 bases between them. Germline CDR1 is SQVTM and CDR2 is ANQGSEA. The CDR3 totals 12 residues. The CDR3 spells CSVARASYEQYF. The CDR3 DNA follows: TGCAGCGTAGCTCGGGCTAGCTACGAGCAGTACTTC.

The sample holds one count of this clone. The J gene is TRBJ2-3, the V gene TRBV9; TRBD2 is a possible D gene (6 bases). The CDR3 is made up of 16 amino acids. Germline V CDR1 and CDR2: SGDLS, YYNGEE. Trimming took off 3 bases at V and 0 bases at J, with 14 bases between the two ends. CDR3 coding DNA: TGTGCCAGCAGCGAATACCTTGGGACTAGCACAGATACGCAGTATTTT. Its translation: CASSEYLGTSTDTQYF.

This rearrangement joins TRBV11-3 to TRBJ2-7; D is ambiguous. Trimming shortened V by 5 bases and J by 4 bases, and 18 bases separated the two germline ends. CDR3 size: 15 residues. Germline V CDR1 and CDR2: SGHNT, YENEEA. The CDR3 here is CASSPTVWTSYEQYF. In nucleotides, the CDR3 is TGTGCCAGCAGCCCCACAGTCTGGACGTCATACGAGCAGTACTTC.

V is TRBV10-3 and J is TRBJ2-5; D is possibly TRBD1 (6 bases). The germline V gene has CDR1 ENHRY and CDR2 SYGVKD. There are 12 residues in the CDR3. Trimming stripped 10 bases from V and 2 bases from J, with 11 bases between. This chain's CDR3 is CATRQEQETQYF. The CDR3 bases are TGTGCCACCCGACAGGAGCAAGAGACCCAGTACTTC.

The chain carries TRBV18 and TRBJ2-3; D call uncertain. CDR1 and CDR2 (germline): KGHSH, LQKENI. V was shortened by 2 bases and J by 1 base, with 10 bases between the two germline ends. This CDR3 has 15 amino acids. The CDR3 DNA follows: TGTGCCAGCTCACCATCGTCGTTAGGCACAGATACGCAGTATTTT. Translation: CASSPSSLGTDTQYF. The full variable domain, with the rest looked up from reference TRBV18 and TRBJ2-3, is NAGVMQNPRHLVRRRGQEARLRCSPMKGHSHVYWYRQLPEEGLKFMVYLQKENIIDESGMPKERFSAEFPKEGPSILRIQQVVRGDSAAYFCASSPSSLGTDTQYFGPGTRLTVL.